This T cell receptor (beta chain) appears in the sequencing data of a study of breast tumors, draining lymph nodes, adjacent tissues. Whole-study findings and limits: Compared with lymph nodes, tumors were less diverse; compared with nontumor tissue, more.

A remark on this clonotype: Its antigen remains unidentified. A read error is possible here, since a much larger clone lies one base away.

From the multiplex PCR reads, TCRdb called clonotypes with MiXCR, one entry per CDR3 protein. This sample carries 200,000 or so distinct CDR3 sequences, roughly 31% of them seen once, and the ten largest clones take 4.3%. Samples came from axillary lymph nodes draining the breast cancer. Sequenced sample: axillary lymph node tissue. The sequence came from a female donor with breast cancer. Some clones in this sample may be carry-over from other donors' samples.

CDR3 region: CTSSQDGALGYTF. CDR3 DNA sequence: TGTACCAGCAGCCAAGATGGGGCGCTGGGCTACACCTTC. The chain links TRBV3-1 to TRBJ1-2; a possible D gene is TRBD1 (5 bases). Germline CDR1 is LGHDT and CDR2 is YNNKEL (reference sequence). The length of the CDR3 is 13 residues.